Given below is one TCR beta chain in context. The antigen remains unidentified. This entry comes from a study of shared clonotypes between healthy human individuals. The CDR3 is 13 amino acids. Germline V gives CDR1 SGHNT, CDR2 YENEEA. The V gene lost 5 bases and the J gene lost 12 bases, with 17 bases spanning the gap. Unsorted samples, those not sorted, used roughly 100 million PBMCs for genomic DNA. Regarding the study as a whole: Sequencing depth was expected to influence donor clonotype sharing.

The assay was run at deep level. Sequencing on ten immunoSEQ deep assay plates was performed for unsorted PBMC DNA. Sequencing used immunoSEQ multiplex PCR; TCRdb keeps in-frame clones, though not all of them. The sample comprises 450,000 to 650,000 clones, roughly 79% of which are singletons, and 12% rests with the top ten. This TCR derives from a woman between 35 and 50 years old in good health. Some clones in this sample may be carry-over from other donors' samples. V and J are TRBV11-3 and TRBJ2-1; perhaps TRBD2 as D (5 bases). Sequenced material: PBMCs. CDR3 amino acids: CASSRGPDRGQFF. The CDR3 nucleotides are TGTGCCAGCAGCCGCGGACCCGACCGGGGGCAGTTCTTC. Complete variable domain (other parts from reference TRBV11-3 and TRBJ2-1): EAGVVQSPRYKIIEKKQPVAFWCNPISGHNTLYWYLQNLGQGPELLIRYENEEAVDDSQLPKDRFSAERLKGVDSTLKIQPAELGDSAVYLCASSRGPDRGQFFGPGTRLTVL.